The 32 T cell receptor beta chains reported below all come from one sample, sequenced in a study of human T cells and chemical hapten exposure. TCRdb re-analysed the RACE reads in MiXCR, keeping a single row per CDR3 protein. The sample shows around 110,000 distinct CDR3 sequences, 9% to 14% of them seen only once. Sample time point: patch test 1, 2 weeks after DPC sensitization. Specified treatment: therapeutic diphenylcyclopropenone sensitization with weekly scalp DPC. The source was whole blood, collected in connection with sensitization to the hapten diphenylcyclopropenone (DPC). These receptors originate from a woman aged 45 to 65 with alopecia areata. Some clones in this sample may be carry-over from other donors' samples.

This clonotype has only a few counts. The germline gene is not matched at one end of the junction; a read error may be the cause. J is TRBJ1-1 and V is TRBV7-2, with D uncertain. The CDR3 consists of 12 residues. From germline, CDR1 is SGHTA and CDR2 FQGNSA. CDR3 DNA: TGTGCCAGCAGTGTAGGAGGTCTACGGGTTGATTTT. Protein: CASSVGGLRVDF.

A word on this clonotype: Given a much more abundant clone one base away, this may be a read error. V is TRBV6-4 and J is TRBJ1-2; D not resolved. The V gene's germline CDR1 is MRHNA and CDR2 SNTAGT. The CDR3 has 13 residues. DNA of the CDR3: TGTGCCGGCAGTGACTCACCTAACTATGGCTACACCTTC. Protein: CAGSDSPNYGYTF.

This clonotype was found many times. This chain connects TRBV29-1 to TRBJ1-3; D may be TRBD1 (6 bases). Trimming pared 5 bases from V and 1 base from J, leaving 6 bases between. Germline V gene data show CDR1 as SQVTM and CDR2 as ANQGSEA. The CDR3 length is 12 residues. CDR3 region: CSVTGSGNTIYF. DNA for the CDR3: TGCAGCGTTACAGGGTCTGGAAACACCATATATTTT.

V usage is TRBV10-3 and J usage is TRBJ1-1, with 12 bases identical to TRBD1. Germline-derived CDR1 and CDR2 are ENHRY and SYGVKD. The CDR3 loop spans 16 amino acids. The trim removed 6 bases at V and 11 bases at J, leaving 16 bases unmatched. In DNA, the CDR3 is TGTGCCATCAGGGGTCCGGGACAGGGGGCGACCGTGAACGCTTTCTTT. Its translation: CAIRGPGQGATVNAFF.

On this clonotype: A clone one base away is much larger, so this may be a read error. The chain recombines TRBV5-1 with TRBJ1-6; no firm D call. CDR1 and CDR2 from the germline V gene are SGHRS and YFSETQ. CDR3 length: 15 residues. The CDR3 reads CVSSRVMGNNSPLHF. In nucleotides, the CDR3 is TGCGTCAGCAGCCGAGTCATGGGGAATAATTCACCCCTCCACTTT.

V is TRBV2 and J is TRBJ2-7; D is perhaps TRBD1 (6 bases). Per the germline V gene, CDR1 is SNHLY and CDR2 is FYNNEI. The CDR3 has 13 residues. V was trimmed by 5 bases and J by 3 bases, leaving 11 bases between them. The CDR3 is CASSRTDNYEQYF. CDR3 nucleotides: TGTGCCAGCAGTAGGACAGACAACTACGAGCAGTACTTC.

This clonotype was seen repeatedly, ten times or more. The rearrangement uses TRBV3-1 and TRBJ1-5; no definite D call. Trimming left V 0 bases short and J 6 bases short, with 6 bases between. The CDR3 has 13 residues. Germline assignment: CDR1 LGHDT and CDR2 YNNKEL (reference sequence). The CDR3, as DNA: TGTGCCAGCAGCCAAGATCCAGTTCAGCCCCAGCATTTT. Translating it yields CASSQDPVQPQHF.

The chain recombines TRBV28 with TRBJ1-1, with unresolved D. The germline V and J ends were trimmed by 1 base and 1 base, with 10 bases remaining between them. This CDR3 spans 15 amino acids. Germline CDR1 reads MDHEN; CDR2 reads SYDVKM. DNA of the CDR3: TGTGCCAGCAGTTTATACCCAGAAGCGAACACTGAAGCTTTCTTT. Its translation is CASSLYPEANTEAFF.

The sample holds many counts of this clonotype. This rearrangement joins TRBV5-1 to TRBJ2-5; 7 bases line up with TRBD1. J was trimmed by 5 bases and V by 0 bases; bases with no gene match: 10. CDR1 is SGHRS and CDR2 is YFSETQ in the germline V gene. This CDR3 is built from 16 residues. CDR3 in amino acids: CASSLEAGGLLETQYF. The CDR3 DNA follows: TGCGCCAGCAGCTTGGAAGCAGGGGGATTATTGGAGACCCAGTACTTC.

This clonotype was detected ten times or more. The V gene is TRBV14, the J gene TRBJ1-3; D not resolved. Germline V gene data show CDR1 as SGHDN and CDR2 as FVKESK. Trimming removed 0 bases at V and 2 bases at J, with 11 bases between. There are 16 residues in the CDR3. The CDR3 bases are TGTGCCAGCAGCCAAGAGGAGTACTTAGCTGGAAACACCATATATTTT. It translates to CASSQEEYLAGNTIYF.

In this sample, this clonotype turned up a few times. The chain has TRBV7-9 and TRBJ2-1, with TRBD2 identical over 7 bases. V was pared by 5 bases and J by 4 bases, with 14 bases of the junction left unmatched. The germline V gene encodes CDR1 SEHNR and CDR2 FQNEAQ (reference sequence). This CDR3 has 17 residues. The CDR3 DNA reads TGTGCCAGCAGCCGCACAGCCAGGGCTAGCGGATACAATGAGCAGTTCTTC. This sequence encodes CASSRTARASGYNEQFF. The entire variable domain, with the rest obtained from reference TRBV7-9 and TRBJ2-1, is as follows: DTGVSQNPRHKITKRGQNVTFRCDPISEHNRLYWYRQTLGQGPEFLTYFQNEAQLEKSRLLSDRFSAERPKGSFSTLEIQRTEQGDSAMYLCASSRTARASGYNEQFFGPGTRLTVL.

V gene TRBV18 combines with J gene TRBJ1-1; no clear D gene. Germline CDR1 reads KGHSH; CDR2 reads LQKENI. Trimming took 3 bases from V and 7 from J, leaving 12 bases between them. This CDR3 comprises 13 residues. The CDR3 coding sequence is TGTGCCAGCTCACCTGGCCCGAAGAGTGAAGCTTTCTTT. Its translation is CASSPGPKSEAFF.

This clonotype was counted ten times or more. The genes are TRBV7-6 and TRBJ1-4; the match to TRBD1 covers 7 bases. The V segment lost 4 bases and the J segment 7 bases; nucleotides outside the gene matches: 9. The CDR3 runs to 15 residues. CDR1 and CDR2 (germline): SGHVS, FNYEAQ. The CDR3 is CASSSQTGPREKLFF. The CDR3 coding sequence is TGTGCCAGCAGCTCTCAGACAGGGCCACGTGAAAAACTGTTTTTT.

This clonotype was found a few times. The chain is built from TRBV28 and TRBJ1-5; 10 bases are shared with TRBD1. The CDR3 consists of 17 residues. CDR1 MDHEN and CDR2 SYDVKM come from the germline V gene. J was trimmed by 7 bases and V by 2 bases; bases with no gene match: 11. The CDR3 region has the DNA TGTGCCAGCAGTTTAGGGTCAGGGGACAGGGGTCGACAGCCCCAGCATTTT. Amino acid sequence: CASSLGSGDRGRQPQHF.

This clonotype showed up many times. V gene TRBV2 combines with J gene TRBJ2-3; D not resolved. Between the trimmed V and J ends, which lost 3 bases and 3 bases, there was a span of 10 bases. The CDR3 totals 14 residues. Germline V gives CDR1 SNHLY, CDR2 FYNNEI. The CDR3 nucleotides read TGTGCCAGCAGTGATGAGCTGAGGACAGATACGCAGTATTTT. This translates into CASSDELRTDTQYF.

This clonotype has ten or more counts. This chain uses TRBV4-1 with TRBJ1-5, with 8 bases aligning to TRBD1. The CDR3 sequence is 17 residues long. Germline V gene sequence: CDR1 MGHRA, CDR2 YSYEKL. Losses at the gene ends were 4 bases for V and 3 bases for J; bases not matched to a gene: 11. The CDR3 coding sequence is TGCGCCAGCAGCCCGGGACAGGCAAAACCCGACAATCAGCCCCAGCATTTT. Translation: CASSPGQAKPDNQPQHF.

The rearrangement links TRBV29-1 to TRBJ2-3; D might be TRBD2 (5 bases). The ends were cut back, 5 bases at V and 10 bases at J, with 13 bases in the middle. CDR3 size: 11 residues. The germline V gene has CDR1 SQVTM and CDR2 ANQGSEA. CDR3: CSVLLARAQYF. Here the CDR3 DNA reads TGCAGCGTTCTATTAGCGCGGGCGCAGTATTTT.

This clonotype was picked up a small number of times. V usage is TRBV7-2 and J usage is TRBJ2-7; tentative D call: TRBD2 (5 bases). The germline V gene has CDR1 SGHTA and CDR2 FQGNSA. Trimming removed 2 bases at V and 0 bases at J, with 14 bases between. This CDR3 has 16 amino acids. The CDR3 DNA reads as TGTGCCAGCAGCTTAACGCCGGGAAGGGACTCCTACGAGCAGTACTTC. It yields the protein CASSLTPGRDSYEQYF.

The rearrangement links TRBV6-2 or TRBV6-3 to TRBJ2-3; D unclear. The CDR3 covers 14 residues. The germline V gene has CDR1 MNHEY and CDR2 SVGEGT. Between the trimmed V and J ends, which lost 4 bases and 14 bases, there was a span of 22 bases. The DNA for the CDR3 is TGTGCCAGCAGTTCCCCCTCGGAACCCGCGTTGGGGTATTTT. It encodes CASSSPSEPALGYF.

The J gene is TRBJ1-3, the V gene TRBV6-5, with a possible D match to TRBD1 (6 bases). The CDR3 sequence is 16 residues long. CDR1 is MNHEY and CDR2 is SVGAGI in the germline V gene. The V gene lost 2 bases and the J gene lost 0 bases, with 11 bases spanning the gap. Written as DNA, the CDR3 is TGTGCCAGCAGTTACACAGGGCTTCTCTCTGGAAACACCATATATTTT. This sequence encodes CASSYTGLLSGNTIYF.

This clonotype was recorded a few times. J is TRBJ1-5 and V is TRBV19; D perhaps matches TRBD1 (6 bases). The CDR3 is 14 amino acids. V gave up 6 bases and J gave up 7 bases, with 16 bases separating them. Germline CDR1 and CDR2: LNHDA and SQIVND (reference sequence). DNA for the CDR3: TGTGCCAGTAGCTCAGGGGTTAGAGGACAGCCCCAGCATTTT. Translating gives CASSSGVRGQPQHF. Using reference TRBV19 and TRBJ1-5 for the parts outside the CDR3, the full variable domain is DGGITQSPKYLFRKEGQNVTLSCEQNLNHDAMYWYRQDPGQGLRLIYYSQIVNDFQKGDIAEGYSVSREKKESFPLTVTSAQKNPTAFYLCASSSGVRGQPQHFGDGTRLSIL.

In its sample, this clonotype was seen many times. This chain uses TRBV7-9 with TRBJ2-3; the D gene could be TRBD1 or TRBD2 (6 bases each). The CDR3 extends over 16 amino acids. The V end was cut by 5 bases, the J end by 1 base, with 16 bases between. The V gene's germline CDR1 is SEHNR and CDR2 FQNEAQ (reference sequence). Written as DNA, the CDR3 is TGTGCCAGCAGCACTAGCCGGGACATTCGCACAGATACGCAGTATTTT. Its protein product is CASSTSRDIRTDTQYF.

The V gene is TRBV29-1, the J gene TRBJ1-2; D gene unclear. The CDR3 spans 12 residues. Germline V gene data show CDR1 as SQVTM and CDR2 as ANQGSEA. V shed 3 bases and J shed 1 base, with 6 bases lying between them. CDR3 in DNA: TGCAGCGTTGACGGGGTTAACTATGGCTACACCTTC. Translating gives CSVDGVNYGYTF.

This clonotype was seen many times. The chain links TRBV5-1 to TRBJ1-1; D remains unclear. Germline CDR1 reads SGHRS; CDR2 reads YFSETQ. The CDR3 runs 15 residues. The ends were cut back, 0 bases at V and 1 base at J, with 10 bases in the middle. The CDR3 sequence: CASSLVTATNTEAFF. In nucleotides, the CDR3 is TGCGCCAGCAGCTTGGTAACAGCCACGAACACTGAAGCTTTCTTT. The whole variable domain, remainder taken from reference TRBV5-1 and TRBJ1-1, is KAGVTQTPRYLIKTRGQQVTLSCSPISGHRSVSWYQQTPGQGLQFLFEYFSETQRNKGNFPGRFSGRQFSNSRSEMNVSTLELGDSALYLCASSLVTATNTEAFFGQGTRLTVV.

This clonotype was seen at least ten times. CDR3 loop: CASSLGPVRTGKETQYF. The CDR3 DNA sequence: TGTGCCAGCAGCTTAGGGCCGGTCCGGACAGGGAAGGAGACCCAGTACTTC. The chain has TRBV11-2 and TRBJ2-5; 8 nucleotides agree with TRBD1. In germline, CDR1 is SGHAT, CDR2 FQNNGV. With 1 base clipped from V and 5 bases from J, the junction kept 12 bases outside the gene matches. CDR3 length: 17 amino acids.

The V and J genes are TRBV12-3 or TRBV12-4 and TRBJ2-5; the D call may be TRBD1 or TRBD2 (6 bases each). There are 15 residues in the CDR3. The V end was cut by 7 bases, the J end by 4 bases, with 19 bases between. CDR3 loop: CASTPPGATSETQYF. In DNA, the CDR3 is TGTGCCAGCACTCCTCCGGGGGCGACCTCAGAGACCCAGTACTTC.

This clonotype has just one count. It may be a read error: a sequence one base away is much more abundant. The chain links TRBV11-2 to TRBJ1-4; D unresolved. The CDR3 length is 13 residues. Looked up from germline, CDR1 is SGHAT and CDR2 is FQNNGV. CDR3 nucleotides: TGTGTCAGCAGCGCCCACATGGGGGAAAAACTGTTTTTT. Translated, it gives CVSSAHMGEKLFF.

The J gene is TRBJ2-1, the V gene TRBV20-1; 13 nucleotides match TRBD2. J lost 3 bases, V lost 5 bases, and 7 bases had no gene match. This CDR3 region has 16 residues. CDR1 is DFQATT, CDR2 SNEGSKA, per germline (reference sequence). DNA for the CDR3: TGCAGTGCTGCCGGGACTAGCGGGAAGGTCTACAATGAGCAGTTCTTC. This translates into CSAAGTSGKVYNEQFF.

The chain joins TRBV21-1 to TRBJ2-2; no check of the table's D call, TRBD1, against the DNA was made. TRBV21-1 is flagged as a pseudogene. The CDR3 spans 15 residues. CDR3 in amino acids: CASSSGAQNTGELFF. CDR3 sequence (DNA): TGTGCCAGCAGCAGCGGGGCACAGAACACCGGGGAGCTGTTTTTT.

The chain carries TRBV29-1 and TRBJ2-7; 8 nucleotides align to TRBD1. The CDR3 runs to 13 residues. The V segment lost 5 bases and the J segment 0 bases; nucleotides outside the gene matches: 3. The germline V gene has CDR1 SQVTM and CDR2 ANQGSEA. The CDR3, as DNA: TGCAGCGTTCGGACAGGGTTCTCCTACGAGCAGTACTTC. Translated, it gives CSVRTGFSYEQYF.

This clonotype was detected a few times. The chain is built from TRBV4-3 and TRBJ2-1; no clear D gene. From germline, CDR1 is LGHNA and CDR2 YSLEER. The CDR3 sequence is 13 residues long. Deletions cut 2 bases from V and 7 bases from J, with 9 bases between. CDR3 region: CASSQIFGNEQFF. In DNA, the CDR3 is TGCGCCAGCAGCCAAATCTTCGGGAATGAGCAGTTCTTC.

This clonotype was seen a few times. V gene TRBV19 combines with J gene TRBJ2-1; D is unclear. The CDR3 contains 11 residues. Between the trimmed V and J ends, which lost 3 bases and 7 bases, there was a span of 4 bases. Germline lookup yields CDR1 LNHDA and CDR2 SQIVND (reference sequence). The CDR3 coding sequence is TGTGCCAGTAGTATTTGGAATGAGCAGTTCTTC. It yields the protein CASSIWNEQFF.